This T cell receptor (beta chain) was retrieved from a study of blood T cells in healthy people across ages. Study-wide results and limits: The lack of PBMC sorting stopped any conclusive naive versus antigen-experienced comparison.

A second PCR, run for about 7 to 11 cycles, used a sample-barcoded 5' primer plus a J-beta primer mix. TCRdb redid the calling of the 5' RACE reads with MiXCR, one entry per CDR3 protein. The sample gives under 2,000,000 distinct CDR3 sequences, around 48% of which show up once; about 2.1% is in the top ten. About this clonotype: Its antigen is unknown.

Individuals who donated were healthy Caucasians from Russia aged 6 to 90. Around 9.4 milliliters was the volume of peripheral blood drawn from each donor. Germline values: CDR1 LGHNA, CDR2 YSLEER. This CDR3 has 15 residues. V shed 0 bases and J shed 3 bases, with 12 bases lying between them. The chain couples TRBV4-3 to TRBJ2-7; D is unclear. The sequenced material came from blood. The clonotype was recovered from a woman in her thirties or forties in good health. The CDR3 loop reads CASSQENVLHYEQYF. The DNA for the CDR3 is TGCGCCAGCAGCCAAGAGAATGTCCTTCACTACGAGCAGTACTTC.